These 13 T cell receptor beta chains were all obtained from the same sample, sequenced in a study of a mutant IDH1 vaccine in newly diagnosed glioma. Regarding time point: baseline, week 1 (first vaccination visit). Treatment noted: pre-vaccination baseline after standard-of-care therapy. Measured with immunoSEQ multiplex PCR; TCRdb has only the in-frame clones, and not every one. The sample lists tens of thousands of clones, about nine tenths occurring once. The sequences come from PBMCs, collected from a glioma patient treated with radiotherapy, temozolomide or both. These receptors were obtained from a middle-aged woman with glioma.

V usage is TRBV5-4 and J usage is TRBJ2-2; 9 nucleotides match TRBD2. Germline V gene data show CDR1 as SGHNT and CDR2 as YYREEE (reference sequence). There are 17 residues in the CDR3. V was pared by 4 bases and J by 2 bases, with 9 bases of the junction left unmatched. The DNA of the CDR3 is TGTGCCAGCAGCCGTACGACTAGCGGACGCAACACCGGGGAGCTGTTTTTT. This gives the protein CASSRTTSGRNTGELFF.

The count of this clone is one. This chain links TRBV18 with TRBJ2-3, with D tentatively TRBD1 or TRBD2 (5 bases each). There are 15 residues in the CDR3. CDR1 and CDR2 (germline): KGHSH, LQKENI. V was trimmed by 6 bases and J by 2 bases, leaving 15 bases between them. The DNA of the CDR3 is TGTGCCAGCTCTCCGGGGCAGGCCACCACAGATACGCAGTATTTT. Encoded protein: CASSPGQATTDTQYF.

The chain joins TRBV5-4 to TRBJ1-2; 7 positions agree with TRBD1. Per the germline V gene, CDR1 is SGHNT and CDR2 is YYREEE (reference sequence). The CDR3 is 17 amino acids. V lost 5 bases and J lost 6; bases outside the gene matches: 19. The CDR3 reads CASSSQTGTALGNGYTF. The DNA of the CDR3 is TGTGCCAGCAGTTCTCAAACCGGGACAGCTCTGGGGAATGGCTACACCTTC.

Written as DNA, the CDR3 is TGCGCCAGCCCTGGGTGGGGTAGGGGGCGGTCCCAGCATTTT. This codes for CASPGWGRGRSQHF. The chain uses TRBV10-1 and TRBJ1-5; 7 nucleotides agree with TRBD1. Per germline, CDR1 WNHNN and CDR2 SYGVQD (reference sequence). This CDR3 region has 14 residues. V dropped 8 bases and J dropped 11; count of bases not matched to a gene: 15.

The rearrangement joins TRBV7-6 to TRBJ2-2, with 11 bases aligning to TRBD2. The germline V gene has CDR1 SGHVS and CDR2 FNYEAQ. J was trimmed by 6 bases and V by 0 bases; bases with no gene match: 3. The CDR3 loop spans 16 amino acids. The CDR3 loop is CASSLALAGGAGELFF. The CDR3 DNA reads TGTGCCAGCAGCTTAGCCCTAGCGGGAGGCGCCGGGGAGCTGTTTTTT.

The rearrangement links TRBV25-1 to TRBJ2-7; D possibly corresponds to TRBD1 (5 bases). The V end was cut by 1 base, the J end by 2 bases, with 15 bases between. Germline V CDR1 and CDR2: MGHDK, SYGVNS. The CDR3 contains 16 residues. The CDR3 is CASSELKSDRPYEQYF. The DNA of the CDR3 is TGTGCCAGCAGTGAATTAAAGTCCGACAGACCCTACGAGCAGTACTTC.

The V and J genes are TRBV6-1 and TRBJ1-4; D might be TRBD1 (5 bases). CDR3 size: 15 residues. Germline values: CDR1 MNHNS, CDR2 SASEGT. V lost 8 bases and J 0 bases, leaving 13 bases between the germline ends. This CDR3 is CASLRRGATNEKLFF. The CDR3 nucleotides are TGTGCCAGCCTCAGGAGGGGAGCAACTAATGAAAAACTGTTTTTT.

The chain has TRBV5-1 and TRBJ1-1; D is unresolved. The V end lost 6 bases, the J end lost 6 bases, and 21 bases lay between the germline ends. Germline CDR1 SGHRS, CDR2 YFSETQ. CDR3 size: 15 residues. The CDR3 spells CASTQWAGVVSEAFF. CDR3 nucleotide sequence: TGCGCCAGCACCCAATGGGCGGGAGTGGTGTCTGAAGCTTTCTTT.

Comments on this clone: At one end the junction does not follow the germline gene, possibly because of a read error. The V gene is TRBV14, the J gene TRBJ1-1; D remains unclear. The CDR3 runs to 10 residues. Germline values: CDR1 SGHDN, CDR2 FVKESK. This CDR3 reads CASSQAPRIF. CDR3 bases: TGTGCCAGCAGCCAAGCCCCGCGGATCTTT.

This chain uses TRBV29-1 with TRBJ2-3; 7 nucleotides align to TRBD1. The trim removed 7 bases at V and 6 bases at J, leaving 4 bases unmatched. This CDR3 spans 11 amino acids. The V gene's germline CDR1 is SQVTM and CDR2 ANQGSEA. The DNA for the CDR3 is TGCAGCGCGACAGGGACCGATACGCAGTATTTT. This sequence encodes CSATGTDTQYF.

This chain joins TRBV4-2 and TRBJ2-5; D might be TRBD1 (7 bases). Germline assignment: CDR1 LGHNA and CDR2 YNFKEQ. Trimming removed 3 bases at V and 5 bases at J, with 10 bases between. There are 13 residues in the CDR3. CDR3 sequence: CASSHPGGETQYF. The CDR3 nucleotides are TGTGCCAGCAGCCATCCAGGGGGGGAGACCCAGTACTTC.

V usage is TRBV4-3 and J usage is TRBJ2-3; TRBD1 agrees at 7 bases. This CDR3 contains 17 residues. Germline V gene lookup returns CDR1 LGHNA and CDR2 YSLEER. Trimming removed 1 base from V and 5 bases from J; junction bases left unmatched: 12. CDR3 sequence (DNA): TGCGCCAGCAGCCAAGGCTTGACAGGGTCTTTAGGAGATACGCAGTATTTT. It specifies CASSQGLTGSLGDTQYF.

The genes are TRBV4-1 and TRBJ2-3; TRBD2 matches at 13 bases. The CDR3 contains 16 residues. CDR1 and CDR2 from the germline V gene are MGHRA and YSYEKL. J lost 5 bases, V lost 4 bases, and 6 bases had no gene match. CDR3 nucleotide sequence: TGCGCCAGCAGCCTCACCGGGACTAGCGGGATAGATACGCAGTATTTT. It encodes CASSLTGTSGIDTQYF.